This T cell receptor (beta chain) was found in a study of shared clonotypes between healthy human individuals. Terminally differentiated effector memory CD45RA+ cells were left out of the naive CD8 fraction, which was CD45RO-negative and positively selected for CCR7. Methods used by the authors: Filtering differed since immunoSEQ provided only junctions, with no quality scores. Repertoires were generated with immunoSEQ multiplex PCR, while TCRdb's copy carries only in-frame clones and drops some. The V and J calls and the clone size are those of that table, but D and trimming were determined from the DNA. The sample yields millions of clones, about 95% seen once. This clonotype was sampled from a man between 18 and 35 years old in good health. Sequencing was carried out using naive CD8+ T cells sorted from blood.

The CDR3 loop is CASSVESSGGHHEQYF. CDR3 nucleotides: TGTGCCAGCAGCGTAGAGAGTAGCGGGGGGCACCACGAGCAGTACTTC. The chain carries TRBV9 and TRBJ2-7, with 10 bases matching TRBD2. The CDR3 covers 16 residues. V lost 0 bases, J lost 5 bases, and 8 bases stayed unmatched. Germline V gene lookup returns CDR1 SGDLS and CDR2 YYNGEE.